Given below is one TCR beta chain in context. Other nucleotide sequences in the sample specify the same CDR3. Between the trimmed V and J ends, which lost 1 base and 0 bases, there was a span of 4 bases. There are 13 residues in the CDR3. Germline V gives CDR1 SGDLS, CDR2 YYNGEE. The data belong to a study of blood T cell repertoires in COVID-19. Turning to the study itself: From the United States, Italy and Spain came samples of acute and convalescent COVID-19. T cells, B-cell-depleted T cells, or PBMCs provided the cDNA or gDNA that served as material.

Original processing notes: It was from reference gene primer amplification that nucleated cell counts were estimated. The assay was immunoSEQ multiplex PCR, and TCRdb's table has in-frame clones only and misses some. The V and J calls and the clone size are those of that table, but D and trimming were determined from the DNA. The sample holds around 260,000 clones, about 89% seen once. The chain recombines TRBV9 with TRBJ1-1, with no clear D. Sequencing used peripheral blood. This sequence was found in a man aged 30 to 39 with acute or convalescent COVID-19. The DNA of the CDR3 is TGTGCCAGCAGCGTACAGGTGAACACTGAAGCTTTCTTT. It yields the protein CASSVQVNTEAFF.